Following are 18 T cell receptor beta chains from one sample sequenced in a study of cytotoxic CD8 clonotypes in ibrutinib-treated CLL. TCRdb keeps only in-frame clones here, not all; method: immunoSEQ multiplex PCR. The table lists approximately 210,000 clones, over 60% of them singletons. The sequences come from PBMCs, collected after 24 months of ibrutinib treatment. These receptors were obtained from a human donor with chronic lymphocytic leukemia.

This clone was seen at least ten times. This chain links TRBV7-9 with TRBJ1-3; D might be TRBD1 (5 bases). The germline gives CDR1 SEHNR, CDR2 FQNEAQ (reference sequence). With 2 bases removed from V and 9 bases from J, the gap between germline ends came to 11 bases. This CDR3 region has 13 residues. In DNA, the CDR3 is TGTGCCAGCAGCTTACAAGGGGTCGGCACCATATATTTT. Translation: CASSLQGVGTIYF.

The chain carries TRBV28 and TRBJ2-5; D gene uncertain. The tail of the sequence fits TRBJ2-7 better, so the J call may be wrong. Germline CDR1 MDHEN, CDR2 SYDVKM. The CDR3 loop spans 12 amino acids. This CDR3 reads CASSSYNYEQYF. Written as DNA, the CDR3 is TGTGCCAGCAGTTCCTATAACTACGAGCAGTACTTC.

The CDR3 here is CSVTTSGSEQPQHF. CDR3 bases: TGCAGCGTGACGACCTCAGGGTCGGAACAGCCCCAGCATTTT. The chain employs TRBV29-1 and TRBJ1-5; possibly TRBD1 for D (5 bases). Germline V gene lookup returns CDR1 SQVTM and CDR2 ANQGSEA. The V and J ends lost 6 bases and 7 bases respectively, with 19 bases between them. The CDR3 contains 14 residues.

The V call is TRBV19, the J call TRBJ2-1; D is possibly TRBD1 (6 bases). Germline values: CDR1 LNHDA, CDR2 SQIVND (reference sequence). With 10 bases removed from V and 2 bases from J, the gap between germline ends came to 24 bases. This CDR3 has 17 residues. The CDR3 nucleotides are TGTGCCACATTTTCCGGAACAACAGGGAAGCCCTACAATGAGCAGTTCTTC. It codes for CATFSGTTGKPYNEQFF.

This clone came up a few times. The V call is TRBV21-1, the J call TRBJ1-2. TRBV21-1 is listed as a pseudogene. CDR3 length: 11 amino acids. CDR3 protein: CASPKNYGYTF. Written as DNA, the CDR3 is TGTGCCAGCCCCAAGAACTATGGCTACACCTTC.

The rearrangement uses TRBV7-9 and TRBJ1-4; 7 bases align to TRBD1. With V trimmed by 4 bases and J by 1 base, 6 bases remained unmatched. The CDR3 runs to 16 residues. The germline V gene has CDR1 SEHNR and CDR2 FQNEAQ (reference sequence). The CDR3 reads CASSSANRGTNEKLFF. CDR3 DNA sequence: TGTGCCAGCAGCTCCGCCAACAGGGGAACTAATGAAAAACTGTTTTTT.

The gene calls are TRBV19 and TRBJ2-1; no clear D. V lost 4 bases, J lost 9 bases, and 13 bases lay in between. Germline V gene lookup returns CDR1 LNHDA and CDR2 SQIVND (reference sequence). The CDR3 sequence is 13 residues long. The CDR3 DNA sequence: TGTGCCAGTAGTAAAACCACCATAGGTGAGCAGTTCTTC. It translates to CASSKTTIGEQFF.

The chain is built from TRBV18 and TRBJ2-4; 9 bases are shared with TRBD1. Germline V CDR1 and CDR2: KGHSH, LQKENI. The trim removed 4 bases at V and 7 bases at J, leaving 11 bases unmatched. The CDR3 extends over 16 amino acids. The CDR3 is CASSHVPGQGLNIQYF. CDR3 DNA: TGTGCCAGCTCACACGTACCGGGACAGGGTTTGAACATTCAGTACTTC. The full variable domain, rest sourced from reference TRBV18 and TRBJ2-4, is NAGVMQNPRHLVRRRGQEARLRCSPMKGHSHVYWYRQLPEEGLKFMVYLQKENIIDESGMPKERFSAEFPKEGPSILRIQQVVRGDSAAYFCASSHVPGQGLNIQYFGAGTRLSVL.

This chain links TRBV6-5 with TRBJ2-1; 8 positions match TRBD1. V gave up 6 bases and J gave up 0 bases; unmatched junction bases: 4. This CDR3 region has 15 residues. Germline V gene data show CDR1 as MNHEY and CDR2 as SVGAGI. Here the CDR3 DNA reads TGTGCCAGCAGGGGACAGGAGAGCTCCTACAATGAGCAGTTCTTC. Protein product: CASRGQESSYNEQFF.

The chain links TRBV27 to TRBJ2-2; D remains ambiguous. Germline V gene data show CDR1 as MNHEY and CDR2 as SMNVEV (reference sequence). The CDR3 spans 14 residues. With 7 bases removed from V and 0 bases from J, the gap between germline ends came to 9 bases. In nucleotides, the CDR3 is TGTGCCAGCAATGCAGGACCGAACACCGGGGAGCTGTTTTTT. Protein product: CASNAGPNTGELFF.

The rearrangement uses TRBV19 and TRBJ1-2; 8 bases align to TRBD1. In germline, CDR1 is LNHDA, CDR2 SQIVND (reference sequence). This CDR3 spans 15 amino acids. V was clipped by 7 bases and J by 8 bases; unmatched bases: 15. The CDR3 sequence: CASTPLGQVVGGYTF. The CDR3 DNA follows: TGTGCCAGTACTCCGCTGGGACAGGTAGTAGGGGGCTACACCTTC.

This chain links TRBV28 with TRBJ1-5; 7 positions match TRBD1. Germline V CDR1 and CDR2: MDHEN, SYDVKM. J lost 1 base, V lost 3 bases, and 9 bases had no gene match. The CDR3 is made up of 17 amino acids. CDR3 region: CASSLRRGGASNQPQHF. Written as DNA, the CDR3 is TGTGCCAGCAGTTTGCGTCGAGGGGGCGCCAGCAATCAGCCCCAGCATTTT.

The chain combines TRBV4-3 with TRBJ2-5, with 10 bases aligning to TRBD2. This CDR3 comprises 18 residues. Looked up from germline, CDR1 is LGHNA and CDR2 is YSLEER. V shed 0 bases, J shed 3 bases, and the junction held 10 bases outside the gene matches. The CDR3 DNA sequence: TGCGCCAGCAGCCAAGATTTTCCAGCGGGAGGGATTAAAGAGACCCAGTACTTC. Translating it yields CASSQDFPAGGIKETQYF.

This clone turned up a few times. The V gene is TRBV2, the J gene TRBJ2-1; 8 bases are a match to TRBD1. Germline V CDR1 and CDR2: SNHLY, FYNNEI. The J segment lost 5 bases and the V segment lost 7 bases, leaving 7 bases of the junction unmatched. CDR3 length equals 14 residues. CDR3 amino acids: CASTLGQANNEQFF. The CDR3 coding sequence is TGTGCCAGCACCCTGGGACAGGCTAACAATGAGCAGTTCTTC. The full variable domain, rest sourced from reference TRBV2 and TRBJ2-1, is EPEVTQTPSHQVTQMGQEVILRCVPISNHLYFYWYRQILGQKVEFLVSFYNNEISEKSEIFDDQFSVERPDGSNFTLKIRSTKLEDSAMYFCASTLGQANNEQFFGPGTRLTVL.

The chain is built from TRBV6-4 and TRBJ2-1; a possible D gene is TRBD1 (5 bases). V was shortened by 2 bases and J by 7 bases, with 15 bases between the two germline ends. This CDR3 spans 15 amino acids. Germline V CDR1 and CDR2: MRHNA, SNTAGT. The DNA for the CDR3 is TGTGCCAGCAGTGACGGGGCATTTTCGAGTAATGAGCAGTTCTTC. It codes for CASSDGAFSSNEQFF.

The DNA of the CDR3 is TGTGCCAGCAGCTTAGGCGGACACCTGTCCTACGAGCAGTACTTC. Protein: CASSLGGHLSYEQYF. The rearrangement joins TRBV7-2 to TRBJ2-7; tentative D call: TRBD1 (5 bases). This CDR3 spans 15 amino acids. V was trimmed by 1 base and J by 1 base, leaving 11 bases between them. CDR1 is SGHTA and CDR2 is FQGNSA in the germline V gene.

This clone was seen only a few times. The V and J genes are TRBV9 and TRBJ2-1, with TRBD2 matching 9 bases. Germline V CDR1 and CDR2: SGDLS, YYNGEE. CDR3 length: 16 residues. The V and J ends lost 4 bases and 0 bases, in that order; junction bases with no gene match: 5. The CDR3 loop is CASSSDSGSSYNEQFF. Written as DNA, the CDR3 is TGTGCCAGCAGCTCCGATAGCGGGAGCTCCTACAATGAGCAGTTCTTC.

CDR3 DNA sequence: TGTGCCAGCAGTTGGGACAGCCAGGTCAACTATGGCTACACCTTC. Amino acids: CASSWDSQVNYGYTF. This rearrangement joins TRBV27 to TRBJ1-2; the match to TRBD1 covers 7 bases. The CDR3 consists of 15 residues. Unmatched junction bases numbered 7, after V lost 4 bases and J lost 2 bases. CDR1 is MNHEY, CDR2 SMNVEV, per germline (reference sequence).